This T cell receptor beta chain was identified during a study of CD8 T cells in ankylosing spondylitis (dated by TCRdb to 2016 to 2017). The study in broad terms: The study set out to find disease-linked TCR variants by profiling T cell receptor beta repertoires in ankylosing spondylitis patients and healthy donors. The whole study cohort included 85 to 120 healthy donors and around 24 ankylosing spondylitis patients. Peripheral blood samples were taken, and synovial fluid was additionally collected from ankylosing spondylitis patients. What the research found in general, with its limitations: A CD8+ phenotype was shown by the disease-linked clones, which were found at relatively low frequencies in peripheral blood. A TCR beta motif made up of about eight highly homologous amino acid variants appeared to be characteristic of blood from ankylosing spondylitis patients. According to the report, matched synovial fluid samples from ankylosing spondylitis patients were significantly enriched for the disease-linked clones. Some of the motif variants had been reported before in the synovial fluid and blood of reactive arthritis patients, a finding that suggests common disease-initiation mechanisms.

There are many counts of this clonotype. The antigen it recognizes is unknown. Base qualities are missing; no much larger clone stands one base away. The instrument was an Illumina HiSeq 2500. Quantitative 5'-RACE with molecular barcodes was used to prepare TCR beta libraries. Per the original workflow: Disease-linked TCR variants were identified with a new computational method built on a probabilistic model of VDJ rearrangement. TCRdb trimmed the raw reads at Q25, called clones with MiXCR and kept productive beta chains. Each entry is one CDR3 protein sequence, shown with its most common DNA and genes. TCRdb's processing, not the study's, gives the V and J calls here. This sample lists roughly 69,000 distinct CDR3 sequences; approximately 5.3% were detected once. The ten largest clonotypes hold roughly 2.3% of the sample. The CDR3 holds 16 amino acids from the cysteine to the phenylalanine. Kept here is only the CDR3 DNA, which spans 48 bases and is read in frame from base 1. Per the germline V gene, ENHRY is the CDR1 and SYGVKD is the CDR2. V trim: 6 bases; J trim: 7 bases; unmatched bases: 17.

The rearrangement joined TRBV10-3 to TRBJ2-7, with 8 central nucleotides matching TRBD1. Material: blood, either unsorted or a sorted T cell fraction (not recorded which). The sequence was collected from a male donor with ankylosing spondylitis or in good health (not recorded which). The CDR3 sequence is CAISRSRTGTAGEQYF. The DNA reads TGTGCCATCAGCCGCTCCCGGACAGGGACCGCTGGGGAGCAGTACTTC.